Here is one T cell receptor (beta chain) with its context. The antigen it recognizes is unknown. It has no much larger one-base neighbor in the sample; base qualities were not kept. The source of the sample is a study of tumor-infiltrating lymphocytes in localized non-small cell lung cancer (dated by TCRdb to the early 2020s). General notes on the study: The cohort included patients whose samples were collected after neoadjuvant chemotherapy, as well as both smokers and never-smokers and several histologies. Resected tumor tissue and uninvolved lung tissue described as non-adjacent to the tumor were contributed by each patient, with both tissues obtained from the same patient. TCR sequencing was one of several integrated assays, alongside flow cytometry, multiplex immunofluorescence, RNA-seq, exome sequencing and proteomics, applied to the same patients. The overall ICON cohort was composed of over a hundred surgical patients with localized non-small cell lung cancer whose tumors were resected. A total of 45 to 60 patients were part of the paired comparison of immunoSEQ T-cell fraction between tumor and uninvolved lung.

The study at large found these results: Since assay coverage differed from patient to patient depending on how much tissue was available, TCR sequencing was done for only a subset of the cohort. Different pieces of the same tissue were used for different assays, so technical variation could not be separated from intratumor heterogeneity. No difference in TCR-derived T-cell fraction was observed between the flow cytometry-defined immunotypes IM1 (good prognosis) and IM2 (poor prognosis). Higher T cell infiltration in tumors than in uninvolved lung tissue was supported by TCRbeta sequencing, consistent with immunofluorescence CD3 counts.

The T-cell fraction in tumor and uninvolved lung tissue was provided by TCR sequencing with the immunoSEQ assay. In the original analysis: For survival analysis, patients were split into high (upper tertile) and low (lower two tertiles) T-cell fraction groups and compared by log-rank test. A signed-rank test was used to test differences in T-cell fraction between paired tumor and uninvolved lung samples. Held by TCRdb, this immuneACCESS table contains in-frame sequences only and omits some clones. Under half of the omission traces to an unresolved V gene where checked; the cause of the rest is unknown. That table is the source of V, J and clone size, and D and trimming were worked out from the DNA. This sample is represented by thousands of clones; over 60% of them were singletons. In total, the top ten clones hold approximately 5.2% of the sample. ICON enrollment began in early 2016, and the last patient was enrolled in 2018. From a subcohort of about 70 patients, fresh tumor and matched uninvolved tissue were collected for in-depth immune analyses, including TCR sequencing. DNA isolated from bulk tissue, without cell sorting, was used for TCR sequencing.

Ends trimmed: V by 3 bases, J by 7 bases; bases unmatched to a gene: 15. The germline V gene specifies SGHRS as CDR1 and YFSETQ as CDR2. CDR3 length: 17 amino acids, cysteine to phenylalanine. The retained sequence is limited to the CDR3, 51 bases, with the frame set at the first base. The sample was uninvolved lung tissue not adjacent to the tumor. The source is a human donor with non-small cell lung cancer. In this chain, TRBV5-1 is recombined with TRBJ2-7; 11 of the junction bases match TRBD2. The DNA is TGCGCCAGCAGCTCACCCTCTAGCGGGAGGAACTACGTGGAGCAGTACTTC. Its protein reads: CASSSPSSGRNYVEQYF.